This T cell receptor (beta chain) was captured in a study of cytomegalovirus exposure and HLA in healthy donors (TCRdb year 2017). With regard to the full study: An earlier analysis of some 500 of the donors reported more than 250 Gb of sequence data and about 100 million unique TCR beta sequences from roughly 180 million T cells. In an earlier analysis of around 540 of the donors, high-throughput TCR beta sequencing was used to judge whether each TCR beta V gene segment behaved as functional or pseudogenic. The number of typed donors differed by locus: roughly 629-640 for A, B, C, DRB1 and DQB1; approximately 540 for DQA1; some 590 for DPA1; and roughly 490 for DPB1. Several DR-DQ haplotypes were handled as single units for association and clustering because linkage in the cohort was strong. A separate validation cohort of over a hundred different subjects was used in addition to the roughly 620-subject first cohort. The aim of the study was to test whether cataloging public T cell receptors could identify signatures of past pathogen exposure. The later analysis used no new phenotypic data to find candidate immune exposures, relying instead on TCR beta sequences and their occurrence across donors. A later genetic analysis used genome-wide SNP genotypes for about 60% of the 666 donors, treating that subset as a discovery cohort. Both class I and class II loci were covered by HLA typing, at four-digit resolution. All discovery cohort repertoires had been generated on a single sequencing platform. A later analysis re-examined previously published TCR beta repertoires from 610 or so donors and added high-resolution HLA genotyping to investigate patterns of TCR occurrence. To predict cytomegalovirus infection status, the study combined high-throughput TCR immunosequencing, statistical association of individual TCRs with disease status, and machine learning. An early release covering roughly 640 HLA-typed donors comprised about 300 gigabases of sequencing data and some 79 million unique TCR sequences. Donor age, sex, ethnicity and CMV serostatus were compiled alongside the repertoire data. The T cell repertoires of roughly 660 subjects were profiled by immunosequencing and related to cytomegalovirus serostatus. On average, roughly 240,000 unique TCR beta nucleotide sequences were sequenced per donor among a few hundred genotyped donors of the cohort, with roughly 18% of those sequences being non-productive. Of the approximately 370 genotyped donors, 75% to 85% were placed in the genetic ancestry cluster associated with self-reported Caucasian donors.

Measured from the cysteine to the phenylalanine, the CDR3 is 14 residues long. Only the CDR3 DNA stays, 42 bases, in frame from base 1. Trimming removed 2 bases from V and 2 bases from J, leaving 11 bases between the germline ends. CDR1 SGHRS and CDR2 YFSETQ are derived from the germline V gene. In total, roughly 670 healthy bone marrow donors made up the cohort. At the time of sampling, all cohort members were nominally healthy, though unrecorded immune exposures were likely present. The donor tested CMV seronegative, placing the donor among the 350 or so seronegative members of the cohort. Each donor provided a peripheral blood sample, and peripheral blood mononuclear cells were used for TCR beta sequencing. The Qiagen DNeasy Blood Extraction Kit was used to extract genomic DNA from the blood cell samples. Library generation was performed with the immunoSEQ multiplex PCR assay. For the multiplex PCR, a mixture combining 60 forward primers for TCR Vbeta segments and 13 reverse primers for TCR Jbeta segments was used. A multiplex PCR assay on genomic DNA amplified the CDR3 region of rearranged TCR beta genes. Amplified TCR beta libraries were sequenced as 87-base-pair reads on the Illumina HiSeq System. Concerning the study's data processing: In a later analysis, about 80 million unique TCR beta chains were counted across the 500 to 700 repertoires, and roughly 11 million of these chains were shared by at least two donors. Raw reads were error-corrected and collapsed into unique sequences by a nearest-neighbor algorithm in which closely related sequences were merged to remove PCR and sequencing errors. V, D and J gene segments were assigned by aligning CDR3 sequences to IMGT reference sequences. For a sequence to be retained, a match of at least six nucleotides was required to both a V gene segment and a J gene segment. Rearrangements were called productive when the CDR3 lacked stop codons and stayed in frame with V and J; all others were non-productive. Following IMGT convention, CDR3 was defined as the stretch from the second conserved V-encoded cysteine to the conserved J-encoded phenylalanine. The earlier analysis of approximately 500 of the donors excluded sequences that lacked an unambiguous match to a single V gene segment. In an earlier analysis of a few hundred of the donors, V segments were called functional above 56.7% productive rearrangements and were called segregating when the between-donor standard deviation exceeded 5%. To diagnose cytomegalovirus status from the catalog of TCR beta chain sequences, a statistical classification framework was built. A later analysis assigned V and J genes by comparing TCR nucleotide sequences with IMGT/GENE-DB human TR gene sequences. In a later analysis, CDR3 sequences and most-parsimonious VDJ recombination scenarios were assigned using the TCRdist pipeline. In a later analysis, every TCR beta chain was defined by the combination of its CDR3 amino acid sequence and its V-gene family, and reads without a unique V-gene family were dropped. In a later analysis, 450 to 600 highly shared, low-generation-probability nucleotide sequences were removed to address suspected cross-contamination and a sequencing artifact. For each public chain, a later analysis derived a clonal expansion index from normalized ranks of inferred template counts within each repertoire. In a later analysis, generation probabilities were computed using a VDJ recombination model fitted to out-of-frame rearrangements, and the results were checked against IGoR. A later analysis scored TCR-TCR, TCR-HLA and TCR-CMV co-occurrence with hypergeometric tests, applying a repertoire-size bias correction to TCR pairs. A later analysis estimated false discovery rates by permuting HLA or CMV assignments 20 times. A later analysis grouped co-occurring TCRs with DBSCAN, adding TCRdist sequence similarity when clustering within HLA-allele-positive subsets. Repertoires with fewer than 30,000 or more than 120,000 public chains were left out of co-occurrence clustering, as were four to six repertoires with anomalous nucleotide sharing. TCRdb retrieved this table from immuneACCESS and kept in-frame rearrangements only. Not all clones are present; in checked studies, unresolved V genes account for under half, and no reason is known for the remainder. V and J calls plus clone size are reproduced from that table; the DNA served to infer D and trimming. The sample profile shows about 150,000 clones; around a tenth of them were found once. The top ten clones comprise about 1.9% of the sample.

Broader findings and caveats from the paper: While some public TCRs were present in many individuals, most TCR sequences turned up only very rarely across donors. A further reported finding was that TCR beta sequences accurately predicted the HLA-A and HLA-B alleles for most subjects in the first cohort. Because HLA typing was missing for some donors at each locus, association tests included only the typed subset. In a later analysis, some 18,000 TCR beta sequences were associated with specific HLA alleles at a false discovery rate of 0.05. Because counts were too low, more than 15 rarely observed V segments, including chromosome 9 orphons, were left out of the earlier analysis of some 640 of the donors. Some IMGT-functional V segments, including TRBV6-2 and TRBV6-3, could not be distinguished by the 87-base-pair reads and were therefore excluded. Strong co-occurrence of HLA alleles, especially DR and DQ, made assigning TCR associations to individual alleles difficult. A cluster of highly shared sequence variants was judged likely to represent a technical artifact of the sequencing pipeline. In a later analysis, TCR association rates were found to vary across HLA loci, with the most associated TCRs seen for DRB1 alleles and the fewest for HLA-C alleles. In this cohort, only TCR beta chains were sequenced, and detectable features were limited by the absence of alpha or paired-chain data. In both the original and validation cohorts, the classifier was reported to diagnose cytomegalovirus status with high specificity and sensitivity. In vitro tests confirmed that a few of the cytomegalovirus-associated TCR beta chains recognize cytomegalovirus antigens. According to a later analysis, most CMV-associated TCR beta chains appeared to be HLA-restricted, and the HLA associations seemed to be driven largely by CMV exposure. It was suggested by the authors that the approach could potentially be generalized to other disease states and immunological phenotypes. In a later genetic analysis, fewer N-insertions in productive TCRs were reported among donors in an Asian-associated ancestry cluster than the approximately 670-donor mean. In a later analysis, HLA-associated TCR beta chains showed more clonal expansion and lower generation probabilities than non-associated chains that were equally common. Sequencing depth was assumed to be roughly uniform across donors in the presence/absence analyses, though that assumption may not hold. In the study, about 150 TCR beta chains were listed as associated with cytomegalovirus. In a later genetic analysis, a missense DCLRE1C variant was associated with V-gene and J-gene trimming of TCR beta chains, and the association was replicated in an independent cohort. CMV serostatus was the only immune exposure information available for the cohort. In an earlier analysis of approximately 600 of the donors, most TCR beta V segments were observed in productive rearrangements about 87% or about 30% of the time, broadly matching IMGT annotations. In a later analysis, several top co-occurrence clusters were reported to appear linked to parvovirus B19, influenza, CMV and Epstein-Barr virus. Correlated functional status among segregating V segments might reflect linkage disequilibrium, but an unknown experimental factor could not be ruled out.

With regard to this clone: Its recognized antigen is unknown. One base away there is no much larger clone; base qualities are not given.

The clonotype was recovered from a man aged 45-65 years in good health and CMV-seronegative. The sequence is built from TRBV5-1 and TRBJ2-7; the D segment cannot be called with confidence. The sample consisted of PBMCs. The CDR3 loop reads CASSLQTSTYEQYF. At the DNA level, the sequence is TGCGCCAGCAGCTTACAGACGAGTACCTACGAGCAGTACTTC.